The next 18 T cell receptor beta chains were all read from a single sample in a study of blood T cell repertoires in COVID-19. Method: immunoSEQ multiplex PCR; TCRdb's copy keeps in-frame clones and lacks some. The data show fewer than 200,000 clones, about 74% seen once. The sequencing sample was made of peripheral blood. The origin of the receptors is a woman at least 80 years old with acute or convalescent COVID-19.

This chain connects TRBV6-1 to TRBJ2-1; 8 bases align to TRBD2. V was clipped by 1 base and J by 3 bases; unmatched bases: 5. This CDR3 contains 16 residues. Germline V lookup: CDR1 MNHNS, CDR2 SASEGT. As DNA, the CDR3 is TGTGCCAGCAGTGAAGAAGCTAGCGGGTTCTACAATGAGCAGTTCTTC. This encodes CASSEEASGFYNEQFF.

The table lists this clone with a count of one. The chain carries TRBV5-5 and TRBJ1-2; 9 bases are a match to TRBD1. The CDR3 spans 14 residues. The J segment lost 5 bases and the V segment lost 3 bases, leaving 5 bases of the junction unmatched. Germline-derived CDR1 and CDR2 are SGHKS and YYEKEE (reference sequence). The CDR3 sequence: CASSWGQGSYGYTF. CDR3 in DNA: TGTGCCAGCAGCTGGGGACAGGGCTCTTATGGCTACACCTTC.

This chain connects TRBV6-5 to TRBJ2-7; 13 nucleotides agree with TRBD2. V lost 7 bases, J lost 4 bases, and 4 bases stayed unmatched. The CDR3 is 14 residues long. Germline V CDR1 and CDR2: MNHEY, SVGAGI. CDR3 DNA sequence: TGTGCCAGCACTATACTAGCGGGGGGGTACGAGCAGTACTTC. Encoded protein: CASTILAGGYEQYF.

In this sample, this clone turned up many times. The gene calls are TRBV9 and TRBJ2-2; the match to TRBD2 covers 11 bases. With V trimmed by 3 bases and J by 3 bases, 10 bases remained unmatched. CDR3 length: 18 residues. In germline, CDR1 is SGDLS, CDR2 YYNGEE. Here the CDR3 reads CASSEPRTSGQDTGELFF. The CDR3 bases are TGTGCCAGCAGCGAGCCCCGGACTAGCGGGCAAGACACCGGGGAGCTGTTTTTT.

CDR3 nucleotides: TGCGCCAGCAGCTTGGGACAGGAACCTGAAGCTTTCTTT. Amino acids: CASSLGQEPEAFF. V usage is TRBV5-1 and J usage is TRBJ1-1, with D possibly matching TRBD1 (6 bases). The CDR3 is 13 residues long. V lost 0 bases and J lost 6, with 9 bases in between. CDR1 is SGHRS, CDR2 YFSETQ, per germline.

This clone was detected only a few times. The chain joins TRBV7-2 to TRBJ2-7; D is perhaps TRBD1 (5 bases). CDR1 is SGHTA and CDR2 is FQGNSA in the germline V gene. V was pared by 4 bases and J by 11 bases, with 18 bases between. CDR3 size: 13 residues. The CDR3 here is CASSSGPRVLEYF. For the CDR3, the DNA is TGTGCCAGCAGCTCCGGTCCCAGGGTGTTGGAGTACTTC.

This rearrangement joins TRBV5-4 to TRBJ1-1; 9 bases align to TRBD1. With V trimmed by 4 bases and J by 4 bases, 17 bases remained unmatched. The CDR3 spans 18 residues. CDR1 SGHNT and CDR2 YYREEE come from the germline V gene (reference sequence). The CDR3 nucleotides read TGTGCCAGCAGCCCGGACAGGGGTGGATACTACTTTGGCACTGAAGCTTTCTTT. Its translation is CASSPDRGGYYFGTEAFF.

V is TRBV28 and J is TRBJ2-7; 9 bases line up with TRBD2. The junction had 14 bases not matched to a gene; V was cut back by 7 bases and J by 4 bases. The length of the CDR3 is 16 residues. Germline CDR1 reads MDHEN; CDR2 reads SYDVKM. Here the CDR3 DNA reads TGTGCCAGCAACCCCCGGGCCCTAGCGGGAAGTTACGAGCAGTACTTC. It specifies CASNPRALAGSYEQYF.

This clone was counted once. DNA for the CDR3: TGTGCCAGCAGCCCAGGCACCCTCCAGGCCTACGAGCAGTACTTC. It translates to CASSPGTLQAYEQYF. V is TRBV5-4 and J is TRBJ2-7; no definite D call. The length of the CDR3 is 15 residues. Germline-derived CDR1 and CDR2 are SGHNT and YYREEE (reference sequence). V was pared by 4 bases and J by 2 bases, with 16 bases between.

The J gene is TRBJ1-2, the V gene TRBV7-2, with TRBD1 as a possible D gene (5 bases). V lost 1 base and J 5 bases, leaving 20 bases between the germline ends. This CDR3 comprises 17 residues. The germline V gene has CDR1 SGHTA and CDR2 FQGNSA. The CDR3 loop reads CASSLDRGAAYYYGYTF. Here the CDR3 DNA reads TGTGCCAGCAGCTTAGATCGCGGGGCAGCCTACTATTATGGCTACACCTTC.

The chain has TRBV27 and TRBJ2-1; 11 nucleotides match TRBD2. V dropped 1 base and J dropped 6; count of bases not matched to a gene: 2. The CDR3 is made up of 15 amino acids. The germline V gene encodes CDR1 MNHEY and CDR2 SMNVEV (reference sequence). The DNA for the CDR3 is TGTGCCAGCAGTTTATTCCTAGCGGGAGGCAATGAGCAGTTCTTC. It is translated as CASSLFLAGGNEQFF.

This sequence joins TRBV2 and TRBJ2-7, with 11 nucleotides matching TRBD2. CDR1 is SNHLY and CDR2 is FYNNEI in the germline V gene. The trim removed 4 bases at V and 4 bases at J, leaving 3 bases unmatched. The CDR3 contains 14 residues. The CDR3 DNA is TGTGCCAGCAGTGGACTAGCGGGGACTTACGAGCAGTACTTC. It codes for CASSGLAGTYEQYF.

This rearrangement joins TRBV6-1 to TRBJ1-2; D not certain. V dropped 2 bases and J dropped 8 bases, with 21 bases sitting between them. This CDR3 has 16 residues. In germline, CDR1 is MNHNS, CDR2 SASEGT. The chain's CDR3 is CASSEIDIGPARGYTF. As DNA, the CDR3 is TGTGCCAGCAGTGAAATCGATATTGGCCCCGCGCGGGGCTACACCTTC.

This clone has just one count. This chain joins TRBV5-6 and TRBJ2-7; 7 positions agree with TRBD2. With 2 bases clipped from V and 2 bases from J, the junction kept 7 bases outside the gene matches. The CDR3 runs to 15 residues. The V gene's germline CDR1 is SGHDT and CDR2 YYEEEE. The CDR3 coding sequence is TGTGCCAGCAGCTTTTTTGGCGGGAGAGCCTACGAGCAGTACTTC. The encoded protein is CASSFFGGRAYEQYF.

This clone was seen a handful of times. The chain combines TRBV5-8 with TRBJ1-2; 11 bases fit TRBD1. Germline CDR1 reads SGHTS; CDR2 reads YDEGEE. This CDR3 has 15 amino acids. J gave up 8 bases and V 0 bases, and 6 bases lay outside the gene matches. CDR3 sequence reads: CASSLGGQGAVGYTF. DNA for the CDR3: TGTGCCAGCAGCTTGGGAGGACAGGGGGCTGTAGGCTACACCTTC.

This clone was found once. The chain joins TRBV27 to TRBJ2-7; D gene uncertain. Germline V lookup: CDR1 MNHEY, CDR2 SMNVEV (reference sequence). The CDR3 is 12 amino acids. The V end lost 6 bases, the J end lost 0 bases, and 6 bases lay between the germline ends. The CDR3 coding sequence is TGTGCCAGCAGGAGTGCCTCCTACGAGCAGTACTTC. Its protein is CASRSASYEQYF.

The rearrangement joins TRBV27 to TRBJ1-6, with 7 bases matching TRBD1. The J segment lost 7 bases and the V segment lost 6 bases, leaving 12 bases of the junction unmatched. CDR3 length equals 16 residues. CDR1 is MNHEY, CDR2 SMNVEV, per germline (reference sequence). The CDR3 here is CASSLTGVWGNSPLHF. The CDR3 coding sequence is TGTGCCAGCAGCCTCACAGGGGTGTGGGGAAATTCACCCCTCCACTTT.

Here the CDR3 reads CASSHGVNTEAFF. CDR3 bases: TGTGCCAGCAGCCACGGGGTTAACACTGAAGCTTTCTTT. V and J are TRBV12-3 or TRBV12-4 and TRBJ1-1, with unresolved D. This CDR3 comprises 13 residues. V was clipped by 6 bases and J by 2 bases, with 10 bases between them.